This TCR beta chain derives from a study of brain T cells in children with intractable seizures. Study conclusions and caveats: Pre-surgery blood may have been undersampled, hiding some clones. HCMV serostatus was not known, and viral specificity came from CDR3 similarity only.

Germline CDR1 KGHDR, CDR2 SFDVKD. CDR3 length: 13 amino acids. V lost 8 bases and J lost 4, with 13 bases in between. As for time point: blood from clinic visit 5 months post-surgery; TSC patient then seizure free. Sequencing was limited to surgery cases with top T cell transcript signatures in brain tissue. Repertoires were generated with immunoSEQ multiplex PCR, while TCRdb's copy carries only in-frame clones and drops some. The sample yields around 340,000 clones, over 85% seen once. Of note for this clone: Its cognate antigen is unknown.

Sequencing used peripheral blood, obtained about 5 months after surgery. The receptor was isolated from a boy under three years old with tuberous sclerosis and intractable seizures. The chain recombines TRBV24-1 with TRBJ1-1; D unclear. DNA for the CDR3: TGTGCCACCAAGATGCGCGGGCCCACTGAAGCTTTCTTT. Encoded protein: CATKMRGPTEAFF.